This T cell receptor (beta chain) comes out of a study of human T cells and chemical hapten exposure. This CDR3 has 13 amino acids. CDR1 and CDR2 (germline): DFQATT, SNEGSKA (reference sequence). The junction had 8 bases not matched to a gene; V was cut back by 8 bases and J by 4 bases. A few counts support this clonotype. The antigen remains undetermined. Overall study findings and caveats: TCRs above 1 in 1000 frequency did not change with DPC sensitization.

The library tagged individual cDNA molecules with unique molecular identifiers. The authors' processing: Sequenced samples showed a median of roughly 99,000 TCRs each, with counts running from around 24,000 to 710,000. TCRdb itself ran the RACE reads through MiXCR, one entry per CDR3 protein. The V and J calls here are based on TCRdb, not the publication. Here the sample spans more than 150,000 distinct CDR3 sequences, approximately 31% being singletons. Described time point: pre-sensitization, week 0. This sample's treatment: therapeutic diphenylcyclopropenone sensitization with weekly scalp DPC. Total RNA was extracted from unfractionated whole blood.

This rearrangement joins TRBV20-1 to TRBJ2-5; 9 bases fit TRBD2. This specimen consisted of whole blood, obtained in connection with sensitization to the hapten diphenylcyclopropenone (DPC). The source is a woman aged 25 to 39 with alopecia areata. Some clones in this sample may be carry-over from other donors' samples. The CDR3 region is CSMLERGVETQYF. CDR3 nucleotides: TGCAGTATGCTGGAGCGGGGGGTAGAGACCCAGTACTTC.